The source of this T cell receptor (beta chain) is a study of long-term antiretroviral therapy in people with HIV. The immunoSEQ assay was v3.0, run at survey level. Only in-frame clones appear in the TCRdb table, and some are missing; sequencing was by immunoSEQ multiplex PCR. The sample has about 30,000 clones; about 96% are singletons. This CDR3 comprises 20 residues. CDR1 and CDR2 (germline): SGHVS, FNYEAQ. The J segment lost 1 base and the V segment lost 5 bases, leaving 13 bases of the junction unmatched. This clone was detected only once. This receptor was taken from a man aged 30-40 years with HIV. The chain is built from TRBV7-6 and TRBJ2-1; 14 bases agree with TRBD2. Sequences were derived from unsorted PBMCs, sampled 5.3 years after starting antiretroviral therapy. Here the CDR3 reads CASSRTGLAGATGSYNEQFF. In DNA form, the CDR3 reads TGTGCCAGCAGCCGAACGGGACTAGCGGGGGCAACGGGGTCCTACAATGAGCAGTTCTTC.